Shown below are 12 T cell receptor beta chains from a single sample sequenced in a study of shared clonotypes between healthy human individuals. Measured with immunoSEQ multiplex PCR; TCRdb has only the in-frame clones, and not every one. The sample gives around 2,000,000 clones, approximately 94% of which show up once; 0.9% to 1.5% is in the top ten. Only CD45RO-negative cells positively selected for CCR7 counted as naive CD8 cells, so terminally differentiated effector memory CD45RA+ cells were excluded. The material sequenced was naive CD8+ T cells sorted from blood. These TCRs come from a man in his late teens or twenties in good health.

The rearrangement links TRBV9 to TRBJ1-3; TRBD1 matches at 8 bases. CDR1 is SGDLS, CDR2 YYNGEE, per germline. Trimming at V came to 3 bases and at J to 2 bases, leaving 4 bases not matched to a gene. This CDR3 comprises 15 residues. In DNA form, the CDR3 reads TGTGCCAGCAGCGCAGAGACAGGGGCTGGAAACACCATATATTTT. Its translation: CASSAETGAGNTIYF.

The chain carries TRBV5-1 and TRBJ2-7; 9 bases agree with TRBD1. This CDR3 is 15 amino acids long. Germline lookup yields CDR1 SGHRS and CDR2 YFSETQ. With 4 bases clipped from V and 3 bases from J, the junction kept 8 bases outside the gene matches. CDR3 protein: CASSPGTGLGYEQYF. The CDR3 nucleotides read TGCGCCAGCAGCCCCGGGACAGGGCTTGGCTACGAGCAGTACTTC.

This clone was observed a single time. The chain couples TRBV5-6 to TRBJ2-5, with TRBD2 identical over 7 bases. The V gene end was trimmed by 4 bases and the J gene end by 5 bases; junction bases not matched to a gene: 5. This CDR3 region has 13 residues. Germline CDR1 SGHDT, CDR2 YYEEEE. CDR3 nucleotide sequence: TGTGCCAGCAGCGGCGGGAGTTCTGAGACCCAGTACTTC. The encoded protein is CASSGGSSETQYF.

The chain couples TRBV5-6 to TRBJ2-7; possibly TRBD1 for D (6 bases). The ends were cut back, 7 bases at V and 2 bases at J, with 16 bases in the middle. The length of the CDR3 is 14 residues. Germline V lookup: CDR1 SGHDT, CDR2 YYEEEE. CDR3 in amino acids: CASHDLTGTYEQYF. The CDR3 nucleotides read TGTGCCAGCCACGATCTTACAGGGACCTACGAGCAGTACTTC.

This clone showed up just once. This chain joins TRBV5-6 and TRBJ2-5; weak D call: TRBD1 (5 bases). CDR3 length equals 13 residues. V lost 4 bases and J 3 bases, leaving 10 bases between the germline ends. Germline V gives CDR1 SGHDT, CDR2 YYEEEE. CDR3 in amino acids: CASSKTGEETQYF. As DNA, the CDR3 is TGTGCCAGCAGCAAAACAGGAGAAGAGACCCAGTACTTC.

This chain connects TRBV4-2 to TRBJ2-7; 9 nucleotides match TRBD2. V was pared by 3 bases and J by 2 bases, with 5 bases of the junction left unmatched. The CDR3 runs to 15 residues. The V gene's germline CDR1 is LGHNA and CDR2 YNFKEQ. CDR3 residues: CASSQALAGPYEQYF. The CDR3, as DNA: TGTGCCAGCAGCCAGGCACTAGCGGGTCCCTACGAGCAGTACTTC.

This clone was found once. This sequence joins TRBV29-1 and TRBJ2-5, with D unresolved. Germline CDR1 is SQVTM and CDR2 is ANQGSEA. Trimming shortened V by 2 bases and J by 5 bases, and 12 bases separated the two germline ends. The length of the CDR3 is 13 residues. CDR3 amino acids: CSVETPLGETQYF. CDR3 DNA sequence: TGCAGCGTTGAAACACCCCTTGGGGAGACCCAGTACTTC.

The chain uses TRBV5-4 and TRBJ2-7; D perhaps matches TRBD2 (6 bases). In germline, CDR1 is SGHNT, CDR2 YYREEE (reference sequence). The CDR3 covers 15 residues. V was shortened by 5 bases and J by 2 bases, with 17 bases between the two germline ends. This chain's CDR3 is CASSSERGFPYEQYF. The CDR3 nucleotides are TGTGCCAGCAGTTCGGAACGGGGGTTTCCCTACGAGCAGTACTTC. The full variable domain, in which reference TRBV5-4 and TRBJ2-7 provide the parts outside the CDR3, is ETGVTQSPTHLIKTRGQQVTLRCSSQSGHNTVSWYQQALGQGPQFIFQYYREEENGRGNFPPRFSGLQFPNYSSELNVNALELDDSALYLCASSSERGFPYEQYFGPGTRLTVT.

CDR3 DNA: TGTGCCAGCAGCTTGGCCTTGGGGGCTAGTCAGAACACTGAAGCTTTCTTT. It is translated as CASSLALGASQNTEAFF. The chain employs TRBV5-4 and TRBJ1-1, with a possible D match to TRBD1 (6 bases). Trimming shortened V by 0 bases and J by 1 base, and 16 bases separated the two germline ends. Germline values: CDR1 SGHNT, CDR2 YYREEE (reference sequence). CDR3 length: 17 residues.

The chain has TRBV5-1 and TRBJ2-7, with 10 bases matching TRBD1. The germline CDR1 and CDR2 sequences are SGHRS and YFSETQ. Trimming took 4 bases from V and 6 from J; bases not matched to a gene: 7. CDR3 size: 14 residues. CDR3 amino acids: CASSQGQGIVEQYF. CDR3 DNA sequence: TGCGCCAGCAGCCAGGGACAGGGGATTGTCGAGCAGTACTTC.

This chain joins TRBV6-1 and TRBJ2-4, with TRBD1 matching over 9 bases. This CDR3 is 21 amino acids long. V was clipped by 1 base and J by 0 bases; unmatched bases: 16. Germline CDR1 is MNHNS and CDR2 is SASEGT. CDR3 in amino acids: CASSEVLLGTGLILAKNIQYF. CDR3 nucleotide sequence: TGTGCCAGCAGTGAAGTCCTATTAGGGACAGGGTTAATCCTAGCCAAAAACATTCAGTACTTC.

The chain links TRBV4-1 to TRBJ2-2; 7 nucleotides match TRBD1. From germline, CDR1 is MGHRA and CDR2 YSYEKL. The CDR3 is 16 amino acids. V was clipped by 3 bases and J by 2 bases; unmatched bases: 6. The CDR3 nucleotides are TGCGCCAGCAGCCACCTGACAGGGCCCAACACCGGGGAGCTGTTTTTT. As protein: CASSHLTGPNTGELFF.